This T cell receptor beta chain was identified during a study of blood T cell repertoires in COVID-19. Study summary: Sources were T cells, B-cell-depleted T cells, or PBMCs; the material itself was cDNA or gDNA.

How the authors handled the data: Reference gene primer amplification gave nucleated cell count estimates. Clones were read by immunoSEQ multiplex PCR, and TCRdb kept only the in-frame ones, dropping some. That table furnishes V, J and clone size, whereas the DNA furnished D and trimming. The data hold 160,000 or so clones, with approximately 80% observed a single time. CDR1 is WNHNN and CDR2 is SYGVQD in the germline V gene (reference sequence). CDR3 length: 14 residues. Trimming removed 0 bases at V and 7 bases at J, with 10 bases between. Participant-given clinical history determined each cohort assignment.

This clonotype originated in a man aged 35 to 55 who had recovered from COVID-19. The rearrangement joins TRBV10-1 to TRBJ2-1; the D gene is possibly TRBD1 (6 bases). The sequencing input was PBMCs or T cells enriched from blood (not recorded which). CDR3 amino acids: CASSESMGANEQFF. DNA of the CDR3: TGCGCCAGCAGTGAGTCGATGGGGGCAAATGAGCAGTTCTTC.